This is a list of T cell receptor beta chains from one sample in a study of shared clonotypes between healthy human individuals. TCRdb's copy holds only in-frame clones and misses some; the assay was immunoSEQ multiplex PCR. Among about 1 million clones listed, around 74% were seen once. Sequenced input: memory CD4+ T cells sorted from blood. The origin of the receptors is a man in his late teens or twenties in good health. Each CDR3 is given with its conserved first and last residue. The D gene is left open where the match is weak. Clone sizes are given selectively: once, few, many, or a class where the clone is expanded.

abundance	d_gene	v_gene	j_gene	CDR3aa	CDR3nt
-	-	TRBV19	TRBJ2-4	CASRLTGLKNKLAKNIQYF	TGTGCCAGTAGGTTGACAGGCCTGAAAAATAAATTAGCCAAAAACATTCAGTACTTC
-	TRBD2	TRBV10-3	TRBJ2-7	CAISGGAGGVYEQYF	TGTGCCATCAGTGGGGGCGCGGGAGGGGTCTACGAGCAGTACTTC
-	TRBD2	TRBV11-2	TRBJ2-2	CASTPSGVNTGELFF	TGTGCCAGCACCCCTAGCGGGGTGAACACCGGGGAGCTGTTTTTT
-	-	TRBV5-1	TRBJ2-5	CASSLRGGQRETQYF	TGCGCCAGCAGCTTAAGGGGGGGCCAACGGGAGACCCAGTACTTC
-	TRBD2	TRBV5-6	TRBJ2-7	CASSLEGLAQQYF	TGTGCCAGCAGCTTGGAGGGACTAGCACAGCAGTACTTC
-	-	TRBV6-6	TRBJ1-5	CASSPQQGYNQPQHF	TGTGCCAGCAGTCCGCAACAGGGTTACAATCAGCCCCAGCATTTT
-	-	TRBV28	TRBJ1-5	CASSLTGGDQPQHF	TGTGCCAGCAGTTTAACGGGAGGCGATCAGCCCCAGCATTTT
-	TRBD1	TRBV5-1	TRBJ1-4	CASSSTGGTNEKLFF	TGCGCCAGCAGCTCGACAGGGGGAACTAATGAAAAACTGTTTTTT
-	-	TRBV7-8	TRBJ2-3	CASSLLPSGTDTQYF	TGTGCCAGCAGCTTACTGCCTAGCGGCACAGATACGCAGTATTTT
-	-	TRBV7-8	TRBJ2-6	CASSLAGASSYSGANVLTF	TGTGCCAGCAGCTTAGCGGGAGCGTCTAGCTACTCTGGGGCCAACGTCCTGACTTTC
-	TRBD1	TRBV5-6	TRBJ1-2	CASRVTGGYLNGYTF	TGTGCCAGCAGAGTCACAGGGGGCTATTTAAATGGCTACACCTTC
few	TRBD1	TRBV2	TRBJ2-2	CASREQGVGTGELFF	TGTGCCAGCCGTGAGCAGGGGGTCGGCACCGGGGAGCTGTTTTTT
-	-	TRBV7-6	TRBJ2-7	CASSLWGYEQYF	TGTGCCAGCAGCTTGTGGGGCTACGAGCAGTACTTC
-	-	TRBV10-3	TRBJ1-2	CAISEAVSRGYGYTF	TGTGCCATCAGTGAGGCCGTCAGTAGGGGCTATGGCTACACCTTC
-	TRBD1	TRBV2	TRBJ1-2	CASSDQRDRAHTF	TGTGCCAGCAGTGATCAAAGGGACAGGGCCCACACCTTC
-	-	TRBV7-9	TRBJ2-5	CASSLGGFLQETQYF	TGTGCCAGCAGCTTAGGAGGGTTCCTCCAAGAGACCCAGTACTTC
-	-	TRBV5-6	TRBJ2-2	CASSLSGTLNTGELFF	TGTGCCAGCAGCTTGTCCGGGACACTAAACACCGGGGAGCTGTTTTTT
few	-	TRBV19	TRBJ1-2	CASSIETSPNYGYTF	TGTGCCAGTAGTATAGAAACAAGCCCTAACTATGGCTACACCTTC
-	-	TRBV7-9	TRBJ2-7	CASSLGAKNYEQYF	TGTGCCAGCAGCTTAGGCGCCAAAAACTACGAGCAGTACTTC
-	TRBD1	TRBV28	TRBJ1-6	CASSLTGDYSPLHF	TGTGCCAGCAGTTTAACAGGGGACTATTCACCCCTCCACTTT
once	-	TRBV7-9	TRBJ2-1	CASSLARRQNGYNEQFF	TGTGCCAGCAGCTTAGCGCGGAGACAGAATGGGTACAATGAGCAGTTCTTC
-	TRBD2	TRBV5-1	TRBJ2-5	CASSLVQSGNLGETQYF	TGCGCCAGCAGCTTGGTCCAGAGCGGGAATCTTGGGGAGACCCAGTACTTC
-	-	TRBV5-4	TRBJ2-5	CASSLPGALDQYF	TGTGCCAGCAGCTTGCCGGGGGCGCTCGACCAGTACTTC
-	TRBD2	TRBV25-1	TRBJ2-5	CASSVPSGSARYQETQYF	TGTGCCAGCAGTGTACCTAGCGGGAGTGCTAGGTACCAAGAGACCCAGTACTTC
-	-	TRBV14	TRBJ1-1	CASSQIFRGNTEAFF	TGTGCCAGCAGCCAAATTTTCCGGGGGAACACTGAAGCTTTCTTT
few	-	TRBV7-9	TRBJ1-2	CASSLDQGGYTF	TGTGCCAGCAGCTTAGATCAGGGTGGCTACACCTTC
-	-	TRBV5-1	TRBJ2-1	CASSLDPGSNEQFF	TGCGCCAGCAGCTTGGATCCCGGTAGCAATGAGCAGTTCTTC